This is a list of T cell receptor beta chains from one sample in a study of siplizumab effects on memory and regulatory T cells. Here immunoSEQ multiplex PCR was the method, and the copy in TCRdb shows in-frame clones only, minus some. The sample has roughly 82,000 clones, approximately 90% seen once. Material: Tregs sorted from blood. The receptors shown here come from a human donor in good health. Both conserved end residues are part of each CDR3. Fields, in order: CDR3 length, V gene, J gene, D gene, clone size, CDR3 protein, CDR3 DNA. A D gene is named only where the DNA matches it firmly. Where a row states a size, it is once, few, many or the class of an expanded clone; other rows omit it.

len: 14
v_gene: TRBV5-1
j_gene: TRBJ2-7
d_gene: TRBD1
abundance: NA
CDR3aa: CASSEGQGAYEQYF
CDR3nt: TGCGCCAGCAGCGAGGGACAGGGGGCCTACGAGCAGTACTTC

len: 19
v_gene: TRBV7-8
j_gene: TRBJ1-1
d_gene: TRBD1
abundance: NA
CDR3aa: CASSPGQGPFMTMNTEAFF
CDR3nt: TGTGCCAGCAGCCCGGGACAGGGCCCATTTATGACTATGAACACTGAAGCTTTCTTT

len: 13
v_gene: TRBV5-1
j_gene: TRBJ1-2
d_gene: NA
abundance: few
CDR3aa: CASSLSGNYGYTF
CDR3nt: TGCGCCAGCAGCTTGTCGGGGAACTATGGCTACACCTTC

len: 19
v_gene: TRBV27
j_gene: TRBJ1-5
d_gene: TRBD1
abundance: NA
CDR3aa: CASSLRRFGGQGDGQPQHF
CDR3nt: TGTGCCAGCAGTTTAAGGAGGTTTGGAGGACAGGGTGACGGTCAGCCCCAGCATTTT

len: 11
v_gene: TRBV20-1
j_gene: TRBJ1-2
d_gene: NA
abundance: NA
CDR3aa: CSAVQSGGYTF
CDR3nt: TGCAGTGCTGTCCAGTCGGGTGGCTACACCTTC

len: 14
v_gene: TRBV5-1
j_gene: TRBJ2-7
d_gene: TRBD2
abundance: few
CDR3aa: CASSRLAGNYEQYF
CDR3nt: TGCGCCAGCAGCCGGCTAGCGGGGAACTACGAGCAGTACTTC

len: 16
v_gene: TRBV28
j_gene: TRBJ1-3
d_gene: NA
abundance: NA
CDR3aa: CASSLGLAVPGNTIYF
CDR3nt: TGTGCCAGCAGTTTAGGGCTCGCCGTTCCTGGAAACACCATATATTTT

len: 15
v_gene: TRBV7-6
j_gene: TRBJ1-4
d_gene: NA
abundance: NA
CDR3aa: CASSLQDLSNEKLFF
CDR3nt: TGTGCCAGCAGTCTACAAGATCTGTCCAATGAAAAACTGTTTTTT

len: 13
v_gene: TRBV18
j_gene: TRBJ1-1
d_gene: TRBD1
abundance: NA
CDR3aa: CASSPLRDSEAFF
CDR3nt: TGTGCCAGCTCACCACTTAGGGACAGCGAAGCTTTCTTT

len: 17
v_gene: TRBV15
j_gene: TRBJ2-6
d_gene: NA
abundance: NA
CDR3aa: CATSRDGALSGANVLTF
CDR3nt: TGTGCCACCAGCAGAGATGGCGCCCTCTCTGGGGCCAACGTCCTGACTTTC

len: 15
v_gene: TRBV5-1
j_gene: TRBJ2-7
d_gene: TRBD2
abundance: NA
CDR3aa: CASSFDGTGGYEQYF
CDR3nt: TGCGCCAGCAGCTTCGACGGGACGGGGGGCTACGAGCAGTACTTC

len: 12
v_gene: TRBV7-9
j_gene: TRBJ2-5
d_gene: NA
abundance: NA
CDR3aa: CASSLQQGTQYF
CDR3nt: TGTGCCAGCAGCTTACAACAGGGCACCCAGTACTTC

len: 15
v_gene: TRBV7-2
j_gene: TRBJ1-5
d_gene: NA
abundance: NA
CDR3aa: CASSLADRRTGPQHF
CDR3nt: TGTGCCAGCAGCTTAGCGGACCGGAGGACGGGGCCCCAGCATTTT

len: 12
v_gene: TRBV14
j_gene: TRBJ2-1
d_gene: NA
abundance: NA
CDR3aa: CASSRLRNEQFF
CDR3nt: TGTGCCAGCAGCCGCCTTAGGAATGAGCAGTTCTTC

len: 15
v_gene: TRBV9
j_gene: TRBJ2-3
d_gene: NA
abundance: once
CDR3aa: CASSPLAGATDTQYF
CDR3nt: TGTGCCAGCAGCCCCCTGGCGGGGGCCACAGATACGCAGTATTTT

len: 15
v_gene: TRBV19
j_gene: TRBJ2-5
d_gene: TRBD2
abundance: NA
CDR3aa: CASSIAGGSGVTQYF
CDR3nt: TGTGCCAGTAGTATAGCGGGGGGGTCCGGGGTGACCCAGTACTTC

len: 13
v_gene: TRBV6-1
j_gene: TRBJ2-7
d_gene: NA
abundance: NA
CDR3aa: CALMRGANYEQYF
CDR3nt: TGTGCCCTCATGCGTGGGGCAAACTACGAGCAGTACTTC

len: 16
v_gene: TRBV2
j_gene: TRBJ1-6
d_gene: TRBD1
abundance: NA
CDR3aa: CASVQRTGGAYSPLHF
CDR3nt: TGTGCCAGCGTCCAAAGGACAGGGGGAGCTTATTCACCCCTCCACTTT

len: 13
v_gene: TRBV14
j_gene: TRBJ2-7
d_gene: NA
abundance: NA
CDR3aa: CASSPRNSYEQYF
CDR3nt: TGTGCCAGCAGCCCCCGGAACTCCTACGAGCAGTACTTC

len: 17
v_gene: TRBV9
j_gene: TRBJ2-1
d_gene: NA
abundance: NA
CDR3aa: CASSVREDSKYYNEQFF
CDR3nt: TGTGCCAGCAGCGTAAGGGAGGACAGTAAGTACTACAATGAGCAGTTCTTC

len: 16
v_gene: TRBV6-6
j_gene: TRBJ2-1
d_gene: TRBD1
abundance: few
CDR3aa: CASSSTGGAGYNEQFF
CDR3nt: TGTGCCAGCAGTTCTACAGGGGGCGCAGGATACAATGAGCAGTTCTTC

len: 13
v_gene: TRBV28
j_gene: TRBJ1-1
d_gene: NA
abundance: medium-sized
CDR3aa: CASSLPGNTEAFF
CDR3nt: TGTGCCAGCAGTTTACCGGGGAACACTGAAGCTTTCTTT

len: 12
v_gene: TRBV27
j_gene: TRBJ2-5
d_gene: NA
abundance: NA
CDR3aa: CASSFFGETQYF
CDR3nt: TGTGCCAGCAGTTTTTTTGGAGAGACCCAGTACTTC

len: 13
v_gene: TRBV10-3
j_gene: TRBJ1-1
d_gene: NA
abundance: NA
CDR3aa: CAISAAENTEAFF
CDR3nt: TGTGCCATCAGTGCAGCGGAGAACACTGAAGCTTTCTTT

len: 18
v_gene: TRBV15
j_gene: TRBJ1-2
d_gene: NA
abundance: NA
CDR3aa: CATSRDLRPDPSNYGYTF
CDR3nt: TGTGCCACCAGCAGAGATTTGCGGCCAGATCCTTCTAACTATGGCTACACCTTC

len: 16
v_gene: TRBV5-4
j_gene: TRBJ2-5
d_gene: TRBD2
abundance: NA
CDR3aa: CASSLAGLAGKETQYF
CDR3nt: TGTGCCAGCAGCTTGGCAGGACTAGCGGGGAAAGAGACCCAGTACTTC

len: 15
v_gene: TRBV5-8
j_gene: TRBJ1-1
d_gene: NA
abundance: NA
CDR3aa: CASSLGSGAPPEAFF
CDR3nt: TGTGCCAGCAGCTTGGGTTCAGGGGCGCCTCCTGAAGCTTTCTTT

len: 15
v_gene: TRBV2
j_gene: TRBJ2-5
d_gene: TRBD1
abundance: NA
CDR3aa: CASSQEVTGGETQYF
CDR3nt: TGTGCCAGCAGTCAAGAGGTGACAGGGGGGGAGACCCAGTACTTC

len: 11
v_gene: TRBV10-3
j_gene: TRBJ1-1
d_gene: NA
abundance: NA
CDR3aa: CAISESSEAFF
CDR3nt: TGTGCCATCAGTGAGTCAAGTGAAGCTTTCTTT

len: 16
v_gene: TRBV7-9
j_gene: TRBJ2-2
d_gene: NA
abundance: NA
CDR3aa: CASSPIWGTNTGELFF
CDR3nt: TGTGCCAGCAGCCCCATCTGGGGTACGAACACCGGGGAGCTGTTTTTT

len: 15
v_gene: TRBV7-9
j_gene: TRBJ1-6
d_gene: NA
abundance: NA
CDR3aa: CASSLESSYNSPLHF
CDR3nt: TGTGCCAGCAGCTTAGAGAGCTCCTATAATTCACCCCTCCACTTT

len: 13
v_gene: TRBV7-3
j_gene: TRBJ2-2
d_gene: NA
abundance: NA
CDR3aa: CASSLYNTGELFF
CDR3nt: TGTGCCAGCAGCTTATACAACACCGGGGAGCTGTTTTTT

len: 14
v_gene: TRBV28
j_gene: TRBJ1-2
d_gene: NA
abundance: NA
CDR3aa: CASTSVGGNYGYTF
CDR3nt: TGTGCCAGCACCTCGGTGGGGGGCAACTATGGCTACACCTTC

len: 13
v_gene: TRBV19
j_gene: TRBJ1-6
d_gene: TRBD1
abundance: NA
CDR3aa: CASRPGQGFPLHF
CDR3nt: TGTGCCAGTCGGCCGGGACAGGGGTTCCCCCTCCACTTT

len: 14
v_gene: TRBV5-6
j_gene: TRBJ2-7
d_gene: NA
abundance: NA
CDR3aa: CASRRGSGYYEQYF
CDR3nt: TGTGCCAGCAGGAGGGGTTCCGGCTACTACGAGCAGTACTTC

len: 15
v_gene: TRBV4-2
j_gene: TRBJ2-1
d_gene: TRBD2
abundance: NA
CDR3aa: CASSQDGGVYNEQFF
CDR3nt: TGTGCCAGCAGCCAAGACGGGGGGGTCTACAATGAGCAGTTCTTC

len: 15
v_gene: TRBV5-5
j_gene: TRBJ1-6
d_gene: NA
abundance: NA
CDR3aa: CASSLPGFYNSPLHF
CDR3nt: TGTGCCAGCAGCTTGCCGGGGTTCTATAATTCACCCCTCCACTTT

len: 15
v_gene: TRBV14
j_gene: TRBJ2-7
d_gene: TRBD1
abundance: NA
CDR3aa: CASSQPGTGNNEQYF
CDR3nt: TGTGCCAGCAGCCAACCCGGGACAGGTAACAACGAGCAGTACTTC

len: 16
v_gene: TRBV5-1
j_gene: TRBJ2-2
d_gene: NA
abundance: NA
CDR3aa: CASSPLGDPSAGELFF
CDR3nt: TGCGCCAGCAGCCCTCTAGGGGATCCGTCAGCCGGGGAGCTGTTTTTT

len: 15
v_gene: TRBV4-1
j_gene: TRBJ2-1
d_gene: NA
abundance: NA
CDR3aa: CASSLTGRSYNEQFF
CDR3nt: TGCGCCAGCAGCCTTACAGGCCGCTCCTACAATGAGCAGTTCTTC

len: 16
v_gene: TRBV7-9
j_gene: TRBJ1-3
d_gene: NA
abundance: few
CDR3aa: CASSLGEALSGNTIYF
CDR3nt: TGTGCCAGCAGCCTAGGGGAGGCCTTGTCTGGAAACACCATATATTTT

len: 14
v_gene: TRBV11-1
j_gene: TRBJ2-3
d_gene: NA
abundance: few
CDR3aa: CASSLGPGTDTQYF
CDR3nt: TGTGCCAGCAGCTTAGGACCTGGCACAGATACGCAGTATTTT

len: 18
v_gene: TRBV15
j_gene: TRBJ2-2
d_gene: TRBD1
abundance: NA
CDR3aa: CATSSPGQASENTGELFF
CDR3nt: TGTGCCACCAGCAGCCCCGGACAGGCGTCGGAGAACACCGGGGAGCTGTTTTTT

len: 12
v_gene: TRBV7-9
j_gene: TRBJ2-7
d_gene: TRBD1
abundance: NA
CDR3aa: CASSLQGYEQYF
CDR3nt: TGTGCCAGCAGCCTACAGGGGTACGAGCAGTACTTC